What follows are 10 T cell receptor beta chains derived from one specimen sequenced in a study of shared clonotypes between healthy human individuals. Profiled with immunoSEQ multiplex PCR; TCRdb holds only in-frame clones, not every one. The data contain approximately 350,000 clones, 74% of them singletons. Sequenced sample: memory CD4+ T cells sorted from blood. The subset: CD45RA-negative fraction. All receptors come from a man aged 25-45 years in good health.

The genes are TRBV2 and TRBJ1-1; maybe TRBD1 (6 bases). Trimming removed 7 bases from V and 0 bases from J, with 18 bases in between. The CDR3 loop spans 16 amino acids. Germline CDR1 and CDR2: SNHLY and FYNNEI. Here the CDR3 reads CASNQQGIQVNTEAFF. The CDR3 DNA is TGTGCCAGCAACCAACAGGGTATACAGGTGAACACTGAAGCTTTCTTT.

This sequence joins TRBV15 and TRBJ2-6; TRBD2 matches at 8 bases. Per the germline V gene, CDR1 is LNHNV and CDR2 is YYDKDF (reference sequence). This CDR3 comprises 18 residues. Trimming took 0 bases from V and 0 from J; bases not matched to a gene: 4. The CDR3 sequence is CATSRELAEASGANVLTF. In DNA, the CDR3 is TGTGCCACCAGCAGAGAACTAGCGGAGGCCTCTGGGGCCAACGTCCTGACTTTC.

The rearrangement links TRBV5-1 to TRBJ2-3; TRBD1 agrees at 9 bases. Germline V CDR1 and CDR2: SGHRS, YFSETQ. There are 16 residues in the CDR3. Germline trimming cut 4 bases from V and 4 bases from J; bases unmatched to any gene: 10. CDR3 sequence reads: CASSAAGQGYSDTQYF. The CDR3 DNA reads as TGCGCCAGCAGCGCGGCTGGACAGGGGTATTCAGATACGCAGTATTTT.

This sequence joins TRBV6-6 and TRBJ1-1, with D unresolved. Trimming shortened V by 0 bases and J by 5 bases, and 4 bases separated the two germline ends. CDR1 MNHNY and CDR2 SVGAGI come from the germline V gene (reference sequence). CDR3 size: 12 residues. The CDR3 DNA reads TGTGCCAGCAGTTACTCGAGTACTGAAGCTTTCTTT. Protein product: CASSYSSTEAFF.

The chain couples TRBV9 to TRBJ2-7; D possibly corresponds to TRBD2 (5 bases). The ends were cut back, 0 bases at V and 6 bases at J, with 22 bases in the middle. The germline CDR1 and CDR2 sequences are SGDLS and YYNGEE. The length of the CDR3 is 17 residues. The CDR3 protein is CASSVGPAGITPAEQYF. CDR3 DNA sequence: TGTGCCAGCAGCGTAGGCCCAGCCGGGATTACACCAGCCGAGCAGTACTTC.

The rearrangement uses TRBV19 and TRBJ1-2; D is unclear. There are 13 residues in the CDR3. V was shortened by 4 bases and J by 4 bases, with 10 bases between the two germline ends. The V gene's germline CDR1 is LNHDA and CDR2 SQIVND (reference sequence). The CDR3 loop is CASSTDGGYGYTF. The CDR3 region has the DNA TGTGCCAGTAGTACGGACGGAGGCTATGGCTACACCTTC.

The gene calls are TRBV30 and TRBJ2-7; D not resolved. The length of the CDR3 is 13 residues. The V gene's germline CDR1 is GTSNPN and CDR2 SVGIG (reference sequence). Trimming stripped 0 bases from V and 4 bases from J, with 10 bases between. CDR3 protein: CAWSVGLVYEQYF. As DNA, the CDR3 is TGTGCCTGGAGTGTGGGATTAGTTTACGAGCAGTACTTC.

On this clone: This same CDR3 is encoded by further DNA sequences in the sample. This chain uses TRBV6-1 with TRBJ2-5; TRBD2 matches at 9 bases. The CDR3 spans 14 residues. Germline-derived CDR1 and CDR2 are MNHNS and SASEGT. Losses at the gene ends were 6 bases for V and 0 bases for J; bases not matched to a gene: 2. In DNA form, the CDR3 reads TGTGCCAGCAGGGGCGGGGGGGACCAAGAGACCCAGTACTTC. Its translation is CASRGGGDQETQYF.

Here the CDR3 reads CASSGTGTLYEQYF. The DNA for the CDR3 is TGCGCCAGCAGCGGCACCGGGACACTGTACGAGCAGTACTTC. This chain connects TRBV5-1 to TRBJ2-7; maybe TRBD1 (6 bases). CDR1 is SGHRS, CDR2 YFSETQ, per germline. Trimming pared 4 bases from V and 4 bases from J, leaving 15 bases between. The CDR3 covers 14 residues.

In regard to this clone: Additional DNA sequences in this sample encode the identical CDR3. The J gene is TRBJ2-3, the V gene TRBV5-1; no definite D call. The V end was cut by 5 bases, the J end by 1 base, with 8 bases between. This CDR3 contains 13 residues. Germline V CDR1 and CDR2: SGHRS, YFSETQ. This CDR3 is CASSLFGTDTQYF. CDR3 DNA sequence: TGCGCCAGCAGTCTGTTCGGCACAGATACGCAGTATTTT.